This entry concerns a single T cell receptor (beta chain). Its matching antigen is unknown. The sample is drawn from a study of HIV-infected children after antiretroviral therapy interruption. At the level of the study: Children's median ages were about 9.5 years and 8 years by group.

Whole-study findings and limits: By the end of treatment interruption, naive CD4+ clonality (Gini) increased.

Unique molecular identifiers were included in an RNA-based 3' RACE TCR library. TCRdb used MiXCR to reprocess the 3' RACE reads, holding one entry per CDR3 protein. Of some 51,000 distinct CDR3 sequences listed, around 4.7% are singletons. Trimming left V 6 bases short and J 8 bases short, with 14 bases between. Germline CDR1 reads SGHAT; CDR2 reads FQNNGV. There are 13 residues in the CDR3. Treatment described: PENTA 11 planned treatment interruption arm or continuous ART arm. Participants had taken at least three-drug ART for at least 24 weeks. This sequence was found in a pool of human donors with HIV. V gene TRBV11-2 combines with J gene TRBJ2-1; D gene unclear. The source was CD45RA+ CD4+ T cells from PBMCs, pooled from several time points, collected from a donor given antiretroviral therapy, either interrupted or continuous. The subset denotes: naive CD4+ CD45RA+ CD45RO- T cells. CDR3 bases: TGTGCCAGCAGGAAACCTACTCGGGATGAGCAGTTCTTC. Translating gives CASRKPTRDEQFF.